The rows below give T cell receptor beta chains drawn from one sample of a study of PD-L1 blockade in urothelial cancer. Assay: immunoSEQ multiplex PCR; the TCRdb copy retains only in-frame clones and omits some. The sample holds 24,000 or so clones, 70% to 90% seen once. Source: PBMCs, taken around atezolizumab (anti-PD-L1) treatment. These TCRs come from a man between 50 and 59 years old with urothelial cancer. CDR3s include the opening cysteine and the closing phenylalanine or tryptophan. A D gene is named only where the DNA matches it firmly. For some rows the clone size is stated as once, few or many, or as a class when expanded; others skip it.

>TRBV7-6|NA|TRBD1|TRBJ2-7
TGTGCCAGCAGCCCGGGACAGGGTGCCGAAGAGCAGTACTTC
CASSPGQGAEEQYF
>TRBV2|NA|NA|TRBJ1-6
TGTGCCAGGGGAGGGTCCCGGGAAAATTCACCCCTCCACTTT
CARGGSRENSPLHF
>TRBV28|NA|NA|TRBJ1-5
TGTGCCAGCAGTTTAACTTTCCCTAGCAATCAGCCCCAGCATTTT
CASSLTFPSNQPQHF
>TRBV19|NA|TRBD2|TRBJ2-7
TGTGCCAGTAGGAGTGCGGGGGGTTCCTACGAGCAGTACTTC
CASRSAGGSYEQYF
>TRBV19|NA|TRBD1|TRBJ2-7
TGTGCCAAACTCGACAGGGCTCCCTCCTACGAGCAGTACTTC
CAKLDRAPSYEQYF
>TRBV29-1|NA|NA|TRBJ2-5
TGCAGCGCGTCCAGGGGCAGCCCGCAAGAGACCCAGTACTTC
CSASRGSPQETQYF
>TRBV7-2|NA|TRBD1|TRBJ2-3
TGTGCCAGCAGCTACATGACAGGGCGCACAGATACGCAGTATTTT
CASSYMTGRTDTQYF
>TRBV7-9|NA|TRBD2|TRBJ2-4
TGTGCCAGCAGCGGGTGGACTAGCGGGATTAAAAACATTCAGTACTTC
CASSGWTSGIKNIQYF
>TRBV30|NA|NA|TRBJ1-5
TGTGCCTGGAGTGGTGGGGCCGAGGCTGTTCGGCCCCAGCATTTT
CAWSGGAEAVRPQHF
>TRBV15|NA|NA|TRBJ1-5
TGTGCCACCAGCAGAGATTTCGATCAGCCCCAGCATTTT
CATSRDFDQPQHF
>TRBV28|NA|NA|TRBJ1-2
TGTGCCAGCAGGGAGGTTCGGGATGGCTACACCTTC
CASREVRDGYTF
>TRBV7-2|NA|NA|TRBJ2-7
TGTGCCAGCAGCTTGGAGGGAGCCTACGAGCAGTACTTC
CASSLEGAYEQYF
>TRBV9|once|TRBD2|TRBJ2-7
TGTGCCAGCAGCGCTGTAGCGGGATCCTCCTACGAGCAGTACTTC
CASSAVAGSSYEQYF
>TRBV9|few|NA|TRBJ1-1
TGTGCCAGCAGCGTAGATGGAGTGAACACTGAAGCTTTCTTT
CASSVDGVNTEAFF
>TRBV6-4|NA|NA|TRBJ2-6
TGTGCCAGCAGTGACTCAGGGGTCTCTGGGGCCAACGTCCTGACTTTC
CASSDSGVSGANVLTF
>TRBV11-2|once|NA|TRBJ2-3
TGTGCCAGCAGCTTCAGGGGGGCTTATACGCAGTATTTT
CASSFRGAYTQYF
>TRBV5-1|once|NA|TRBJ1-1
TGCGCCAGCAGCTGGGGGCCGGGGGGATGGACTGAAGCTTTCTTT
CASSWGPGGWTEAFF
>TRBV15|NA|TRBD1|TRBJ1-1
TGTGCCACCAGCAAGAGGGTGACAGGGCTTACTGAAGCTTTCTTT
CATSKRVTGLTEAFF
>TRBV28|NA|TRBD1|TRBJ2-5
TGTGCCAGCACCCCACCCCCCGGGACAGACCAAGAGACCCAGTACTTC
CASTPPPGTDQETQYF
>TRBV6-1|NA|TRBD1|TRBJ1-1
TGTGCCAGCAGTGAGGACAGGTTTGACACCATGAACACTGAAGCTTTCTTT
CASSEDRFDTMNTEAFF
>TRBV5-8|once|NA|TRBJ2-7
TGTGCCAGCAGCTTGGCGCGTGGTCACGAGCAGTACTTC
CASSLARGHEQYF
>TRBV5-6|once|TRBD1|TRBJ2-5
TGTGCCAGCAGCCCAGACAGGGGACGACAGACCCAGTACTTC
CASSPDRGRQTQYF
>TRBV28|once|NA|TRBJ2-7
TGTGCCAGCAGTCTACAGGGAAACGAGCAGTACTTC
CASSLQGNEQYF
>TRBV30|NA|TRBD1|TRBJ2-4
TGTGCCTGGAGTGTTTGGACAGGGGGTACTAAAAACATTCAGTACTTC
CAWSVWTGGTKNIQYF
>TRBV28|NA|TRBD1|TRBJ1-2
TGTGCCAGCAGTTCAGGCACAGGGGGAGTGGGTGGCTACACCTTC
CASSSGTGGVGGYTF
>TRBV30|NA|TRBD2|TRBJ2-1
TGTGCCTGGAGGGGACTAGCGATCAGCTCCTACAATGAGCAGTTCTTC
CAWRGLAISSYNEQFF
>TRBV28|NA|TRBD2|TRBJ2-1
TGTGCCAGCAGTAATCCCGGGGGGCGGGAGGGTAGCTACAATGAGCAGTTCTTC
CASSNPGGREGSYNEQFF
>TRBV7-2|NA|TRBD2|TRBJ2-1
TGTGCCAGCAGCTGGACTAGCGGGGGTTACAATGAGCAGTTCTTC
CASSWTSGGYNEQFF
>TRBV19|NA|TRBD2|TRBJ2-7
TGTGCCAGTAGCACTAGCGGGGGCCTCCAGAGCGAGCAGTACTTC
CASSTSGGLQSEQYF
>TRBV30|NA|NA|TRBJ1-5
TGTGCCTGGAGCCCCGGACAGTTCAATCAGCCCCAGCATTTT
CAWSPGQFNQPQHF
>TRBV27|NA|NA|TRBJ2-7
TGTGCCACCCCTTCCCCACAGGGTGAAGAGCAGTACTTC
CATPSPQGEEQYF
>TRBV5-4|NA|TRBD1|TRBJ2-2
TGTGCCAGCAGCCCGCAGGACAGGGCGGCCGGGGAGCTGTTTTTT
CASSPQDRAAGELFF
>TRBV11-2|NA|NA|TRBJ2-1
TGTGCCAGCAGCACGAGAAATGAGCAGTTCTTC
CASSTRNEQFF
>TRBV13|NA|NA|TRBJ2-3
TGTGCCAGCAGCCCCAAAGGTCAGACAGGGACTAGCACAGATACGCAGTATTTT
CASSPKGQTGTSTDTQYF
>TRBV28|few|NA|TRBJ2-1
TGTGCCAGCTCGGTGAGCAATGAGCAGTTCTTC
CASSVSNEQFF
>TRBV18|NA|NA|TRBJ1-5
TGTGCCAGCTCACCGGGGCCCAGCAATCAGCCCCAGCATTTT
CASSPGPSNQPQHF
>TRBV6-1|NA|NA|TRBJ2-3
TGTGCCAGCAGTGAAGGGGGGGGGCGGAGGGGCACAGATACGCAGTATTTT
CASSEGGGRRGTDTQYF
>TRBV5-6|NA|TRBD1|TRBJ1-5
TGTGCCAGCAGTCCCGCACAGGGGTCGAATCAGCCCCAGCATTTT
CASSPAQGSNQPQHF
>TRBV30|NA|TRBD2|TRBJ2-7
TGTGCCTGGAGTGGGGGACTAGTGGGTGTCTACGAGCAGTACTTC
CAWSGGLVGVYEQYF
>TRBV28|NA|NA|TRBJ2-7
TGTGCCAGCAAGGCGAGCGGTGCACGACGGAACGAGCAGTACTTC
CASKASGARRNEQYF
>TRBV6-5|once|TRBD2|TRBJ2-3
TGTGCCAGCAGACCGGGACTAGGAGGGGGTACGCAGTATTTT
CASRPGLGGGTQYF
>TRBV5-6|once|NA|TRBJ2-7
TGTGCCAGCAGCTTGACCAGGGGCCTCTACGAGCAGTACTTC
CASSLTRGLYEQYF